Listed here are 25 T cell receptor beta chains from one sample, sequenced in a study of T cells after posttransplantation cyclophosphamide (TCRdb year 2016). In the paper's terms, the treatment or condition label means: high-dose cyclophosphamide on days +3 and +4 as single-agent GVHD prophylaxis. Busulfan and fludarabine conditioning, a related or unrelated marrow graft, and cyclophosphamide on days +3 and +4 were given to PTCy patients. Library method: the immunoSEQ multiplex PCR assay. TCRdb's version of the immuneACCESS table is confined to in-frame rearrangements and falls short of the full clone set. An unresolved V gene accounts for under half of the shortfall where checked; the remainder is of unknown origin. The sample table holds fewer than 3,500 clones, of which approximately 85% were seen once. About 7.6% of the sample rests with the top ten. Specimen: PBMCs, collected after allogeneic stem cell transplant with posttransplant cyclophosphamide. The receptors derive from a female patient aged 50-59 years who received an allogeneic stem cell transplant from an unrelated donor, was CMV-positive, and had acute and chronic GVHD. After a transplant, some T cells may be the graft donor's own cells.

This clone was seen more than once but under ten times. The rearrangement links TRBV21-1 to TRBJ1-3. TRBV21-1 is a listed pseudogene. This CDR3 comprises 17 residues. Written as DNA, the CDR3 is TGTGCCAGCAGCAAACAACTCCATAAGAGCTCTGGAAACACCATATATTTT. It yields the protein CASSKQLHKSSGNTIYF.

The chain links TRBV28 to TRBJ1-2, with a possible D match to TRBD1 (6 bases). The CDR3 runs to 14 residues. V was trimmed by 4 bases and J by 7 bases, leaving 16 bases between them. CDR1 is MDHEN, CDR2 SYDVKM, per germline. The CDR3 bases are TGTGCCAGCAGTTCCCGCGGGGGCGCTTCTGGCTACACCTTC. Its translation: CASSSRGGASGYTF.

The genes are TRBV19 and TRBJ2-7; D is perhaps TRBD1 (6 bases). V shed 4 bases and J shed 6 bases, with 13 bases lying between them. Germline V gene sequence: CDR1 LNHDA, CDR2 SQIVND (reference sequence). The CDR3 is 13 residues long. CDR3 protein: CASSRGGSGEQYF. For the CDR3, the DNA is TGTGCCAGTAGTAGAGGGGGTTCAGGCGAGCAGTACTTC.

In the case of this clone: A read error may account for a junction end that differs from germline. This sequence joins TRBV2 and TRBJ2-7, with D possibly being TRBD1 (5 bases). The CDR3 totals 11 residues. Germline CDR1 reads SNHLY; CDR2 reads FYNNEI. CDR3 residues: CASLQEYERYF. CDR3 sequence (DNA): TGTGCCAGCCTACAGGAGTACGAGCGGTACTTC.

The chain employs TRBV5-1 and TRBJ2-3; D ambiguous. CDR3 length equals 14 residues. Per the germline V gene, CDR1 is SGHRS and CDR2 is YFSETQ. CDR3 sequence (DNA): TGCGCTACTCGGTGGAGCGCGTACACAGATACGCAGTATTTT. Translated, it gives CATRWSAYTDTQYF.

This clone has a handful of counts. The chain carries TRBV4-3 and TRBJ1-1, with D perhaps matching TRBD1 (6 bases). V dropped 2 bases and J dropped 1 base, with 14 bases sitting between them. Germline CDR1 reads LGHNA; CDR2 reads YSLEER. The CDR3 spans 16 residues. CDR3: CASSQRPGEGNTEAFF. The CDR3 DNA follows: TGCGCCAGCAGCCAACGCCCAGGGGAAGGGAACACTGAAGCTTTCTTT.

This clone appeared a few times. The chain joins TRBV7-8 to TRBJ2-7; D perhaps matches TRBD1 (5 bases). This CDR3 is built from 14 residues. The germline V gene encodes CDR1 SGHVS and CDR2 FQNEAQ. V lost 5 bases and J 5 bases, leaving 16 bases between the germline ends. The CDR3 region is CASSQHQGPDEQYF. CDR3 nucleotides: TGTGCCAGCAGCCAACATCAGGGCCCCGACGAGCAGTACTTC.

This clone has only a few counts. The V and J genes are TRBV4-3 and TRBJ2-2; 11 bases fit TRBD2. V trimming: 0 bases; J trimming: 6 bases; junction bases outside the gene matches: 6. The CDR3 runs to 17 residues. From germline, CDR1 is LGHNA and CDR2 YSLEER. The CDR3 protein is CASSQETASGRSGELFF. The CDR3 DNA follows: TGCGCCAGCAGCCAAGAGACGGCTAGCGGGAGGTCCGGGGAGCTGTTTTTT.

The V gene is TRBV4-1, the J gene TRBJ2-3, with D maybe TRBD2 (7 bases). Trimming shortened V by 0 bases and J by 2 bases, and 12 bases separated the two germline ends. Germline loops: CDR1 MGHRA, CDR2 YSYEKL. This CDR3 is 16 amino acids long. This CDR3 reads CASSQDGGGLTDTQYF. The CDR3 DNA reads as TGCGCCAGCAGCCAAGATGGGGGGGGCCTCACAGATACGCAGTATTTT.

The chain uses TRBV7-2 and TRBJ2-5, with D possibly matching TRBD2 (7 bases). The V and J ends lost 1 base and 4 bases respectively, with 10 bases between them. The CDR3 totals 14 residues. CDR1 is SGHTA, CDR2 FQGNSA, per germline. The CDR3 sequence: CASSLGGGPETQYF. The CDR3 nucleotides are TGTGCCAGCAGCTTAGGGGGGGGCCCAGAGACCCAGTACTTC.

The V call is TRBV2, the J call TRBJ1-5; TRBD1 matches at 7 bases. Germline CDR1 SNHLY, CDR2 FYNNEI. Unmatched junction bases numbered 2, after V lost 5 bases and J lost 1 base. The CDR3 is 14 amino acids. Written as DNA, the CDR3 is TGTGCCAGCAGTTTGACAGGGAGCAATCAGCCCCAGCATTTT. Its translation: CASSLTGSNQPQHF.

J is TRBJ2-3 and V is TRBV29-1; D possibly corresponds to TRBD2 (5 bases). Germline CDR1 is SQVTM and CDR2 is ANQGSEA. The V end lost 2 bases, the J end lost 3 bases, and 12 bases lay between the germline ends. This CDR3 is built from 14 residues. The CDR3, as DNA: TGCAGCGTTGAACGGCCGGGAACGACAGATACGCAGTATTTT. This encodes CSVERPGTTDTQYF.

The rearrangement links TRBV27 to TRBJ1-6; 9 bases are a match to TRBD1. This CDR3 comprises 20 residues. The germline CDR1 and CDR2 sequences are MNHEY and SMNVEV (reference sequence). The trim removed 3 bases at V and 2 bases at J, leaving 14 bases unmatched. The CDR3 region is CASSLRNPGTGRTYNSPLHF. The CDR3 nucleotides read TGTGCCAGCAGTTTGCGAAACCCCGGGACAGGGCGTACCTATAATTCACCCCTCCACTTT.

The J gene is TRBJ2-7, the V gene TRBV4-1; 7 bases map to TRBD2. Germline loops: CDR1 MGHRA, CDR2 YSYEKL. V was pared by 2 bases and J by 0 bases, with 7 bases of the junction left unmatched. The CDR3 is 16 residues long. CDR3 region: CASSQFSRGGSYEQYF. CDR3 nucleotide sequence: TGCGCCAGCAGCCAATTTTCCCGCGGGGGCTCCTACGAGCAGTACTTC.

This clone showed up just once. The chain links TRBV7-3 to TRBJ2-5; 8 bases agree with TRBD2. The CDR3 extends over 15 amino acids. V shed 0 bases, J shed 5 bases, and the junction held 5 bases outside the gene matches. CDR1 and CDR2 (germline): SGHTA, FQGTGA. Written as DNA, the CDR3 is TGTGCCAGCAGCTTAACGAACGGGAGGGGGGAGACCCAGTACTTC. As protein: CASSLTNGRGETQYF.

Regarding this clone: The CDR3 does not end in the conserved phenylalanine or tryptophan, so this is likely a read error. No DNA is shown, since the ends of the CDR3 on it are uncertain; the CDR3 is the one TCRdb lists. The V gene is TRBV6-1, the J gene TRBJ1-2; the table assigns TRBD1, which was not confirmed against the DNA. The length of the CDR3 is 10 amino acids, counting both ends. CDR1 MNHNS and CDR2 SASEGT come from the germline V gene. The CDR3 reads CASSESGQGL.

The chain combines TRBV29-1 with TRBJ2-3; 11 positions match TRBD1. CDR3 length: 12 amino acids. From germline, CDR1 is SQVTM and CDR2 ANQGSEA. The junction had 2 bases not matched to a gene; V was cut back by 6 bases and J by 6 bases. CDR3: CSVDRGLDTQYF. CDR3 DNA: TGCAGCGTGGACAGGGGGCTGGATACGCAGTATTTT.

The rearrangement links TRBV15 to TRBJ2-3; 10 bases fit TRBD1. V lost 5 bases and J lost 3; bases outside the gene matches: 11. This CDR3 is 17 amino acids long. CDR1 is LNHNV, CDR2 YYDKDF, per germline (reference sequence). The CDR3 sequence: CATSELDGTGVTDTQYF. DNA of the CDR3: TGTGCCACCAGCGAACTCGATGGGACAGGGGTAACAGATACGCAGTATTTT.

The chain is built from TRBV7-8 and TRBJ2-6; TRBD1 is a possible D gene (5 bases). The CDR3 spans 13 residues. The V gene lost 8 bases and the J gene lost 0 bases, with 5 bases spanning the gap. Germline V gene sequence: CDR1 SGHVS, CDR2 FQNEAQ. The DNA of the CDR3 is TGTGCCAGCGGACACTCTGGGGCCAACGTCCTGACTTTC. It is translated as CASGHSGANVLTF.

V is TRBV6-4 and J is TRBJ1-5; D unresolved. V lost 2 bases and J 4 bases, leaving 9 bases between the germline ends. The V gene's germline CDR1 is MRHNA and CDR2 SNTAGT. CDR3 length equals 14 residues. The CDR3 sequence is CASSDNHGNQPQHF. CDR3 bases: TGTGCCAGCAGTGACAATCACGGGAATCAGCCCCAGCATTTT.

The CDR3 spells CASSSLGAGGSGDEQYF. The CDR3, as DNA: TGTGCCAGCAGTTCCCTCGGAGCGGGAGGATCAGGGGACGAGCAGTACTTC. The V and J genes are TRBV28 and TRBJ2-7, with TRBD2 identical over 9 bases. CDR1 and CDR2 (germline): MDHEN, SYDVKM. The trim removed 4 bases at V and 5 bases at J, leaving 15 bases unmatched. The CDR3 has 17 amino acids.

The chain employs TRBV18 and TRBJ2-2; tentatively, D is TRBD1 (5 bases). V was trimmed by 3 bases and J by 0 bases, leaving 14 bases between them. CDR1 and CDR2 from the germline V gene are KGHSH and LQKENI. The CDR3 contains 17 residues. In nucleotides, the CDR3 is TGTGCCAGCTCACCCACGGTGGGGCCCACGAACACCGGGGAGCTGTTTTTT. Translation: CASSPTVGPTNTGELFF.

This sequence joins TRBV11-2 and TRBJ2-1, with 8 bases fitting TRBD2. This CDR3 is 13 amino acids long. CDR1 and CDR2 from the germline V gene are SGHAT and FQNNGV. The V and J ends lost 5 bases and 6 bases, in that order; junction bases with no gene match: 3. CDR3 protein: CASSAGTSNEQFF. The CDR3 bases are TGTGCCAGCAGCGCCGGGACTAGCAATGAGCAGTTCTTC.

The chain links TRBV7-2 to TRBJ2-3; 14 bases are a match to TRBD2. The germline V gene encodes CDR1 SGHTA and CDR2 FQGNSA. This CDR3 comprises 19 residues. V lost 3 bases, J lost 0 bases, and 8 bases stayed unmatched. In DNA form, the CDR3 reads TGTGCCAGCAGCTTCGGACTAGCGGGGGGCTATACTAGCACAGATACGCAGTATTTT. Translation: CASSFGLAGGYTSTDTQYF.

The gene calls are TRBV6-6 and TRBJ2-7; 11 bases match TRBD2. The CDR3 loop spans 14 amino acids. Trimming cost V 6 bases and J 6 bases; bases outside gene matches: 7. Germline CDR1 and CDR2: MNHNY and SVGAGI (reference sequence). The CDR3 DNA reads TGTGCCAGCAGCCGCGGGACTAGCGGAACCGAGCAGTACTTC. Protein sequence: CASSRGTSGTEQYF.